These 28 T cell receptor beta chains came from one sample sequenced in a study of T cell repertoires in cytomegalovirus infection. TCRdb reprocessed the reads with MiXCR, giving one entry per CDR3 protein. The table lists approximately 500,000 distinct CDR3 sequences, about 25% of them singletons. The sequencing sample was made of PBMCs. These receptor sequences come from a human donor in good health (CMV status not recorded). Some clones in this sample may be carry-over from other donors' samples.

The CDR3 spells CASSPGLYSNQPQHF. The CDR3 DNA follows: TGTGCCAGCAGCCCGGGACTGTATAGCAATCAGCCCCAGCATTTT. The chain has TRBV7-2 and TRBJ1-5; D is perhaps TRBD1 (5 bases). Per the germline V gene, CDR1 is SGHTA and CDR2 is FQGNSA. Trimming pared 5 bases from V and 0 bases from J, leaving 11 bases between. The CDR3 extends over 15 amino acids.

The genes are TRBV9 and TRBJ2-5, with 8 nucleotides matching TRBD2. The length of the CDR3 is 16 residues. Losses at the gene ends were 4 bases for V and 3 bases for J; bases not matched to a gene: 11. Looked up from germline, CDR1 is SGDLS and CDR2 is YYNGEE. This chain's CDR3 is CASSSRSGRLEETQYF. CDR3 DNA sequence: TGTGCCAGCAGCTCACGAAGCGGGAGATTAGAAGAGACCCAGTACTTC.

The sample holds a few counts of this clonotype. This chain joins TRBV5-4 and TRBJ2-1; a weak D match, TRBD1 (8 bases). This CDR3 is built from 14 residues. CDR1 and CDR2 from the germline V gene are SGHNT and YYREEE (reference sequence). V lost 4 bases and J lost 9, with 17 bases in between. In DNA form, the CDR3 reads TGTGCCAGCAGCCGGACAGGGCGCGGGGGTGAGCAGTTCTTC. Translated: CASSRTGRGGEQFF.

This clonotype came up many times. The genes are TRBV7-6 and TRBJ2-2; 10 positions agree with TRBD2. The CDR3 runs to 19 residues. Unmatched junction bases numbered 10, after V lost 3 bases and J lost 0 bases. Germline assignment: CDR1 SGHVS and CDR2 FNYEAQ. CDR3 in amino acids: CASSLWASGSSANTGELFF. The CDR3 coding sequence is TGTGCCAGCAGCTTGTGGGCTAGCGGGAGTTCAGCGAACACCGGGGAGCTGTTTTTT.

This clonotype was detected many times. The chain links TRBV7-9 to TRBJ1-2, with D unresolved. Between the trimmed V and J ends, which lost 5 bases and 4 bases, there was a span of 26 bases. There are 18 residues in the CDR3. Germline V gives CDR1 SEHNR, CDR2 FQNEAQ (reference sequence). CDR3 protein: CASSLTTRAAAPPYGYTF. Here the CDR3 DNA reads TGTGCCAGCAGCCTCACAACTAGGGCCGCGGCCCCCCCCTATGGCTACACCTTC.

The table lists this clonotype with many counts. One end of the junction varies from germline; a read error may be responsible. The V call is TRBV7-8, the J call TRBJ1-5; possibly TRBD1 for D (6 bases). The CDR3 covers 14 residues. The germline V gene has CDR1 SGHVS and CDR2 FQNEAQ. In DNA form, the CDR3 reads TGTGCCAGCAGCTTGTGGGGGGGCAACCAGCCCCAGCATTTT. It encodes CASSLWGGNQPQHF.

A few counts support this clonotype. The V and J genes are TRBV4-3 and TRBJ1-4, with D perhaps matching TRBD1 (6 bases). There are 16 residues in the CDR3. Deletions cut 1 base from V and 8 bases from J, with 17 bases between. Germline V gives CDR1 LGHNA, CDR2 YSLEER. CDR3 residues: CASSQAAGAGREKLFF. CDR3 bases: TGCGCCAGCAGCCAAGCCGCAGGGGCTGGGCGGGAAAAACTGTTTTTT.

The CDR3 loop is CASSLRGDNANTGELFF. The CDR3 region has the DNA TGTGCCAGCAGCTTACGGGGGGACAACGCGAACACCGGGGAGCTGTTTTTT. V gene TRBV11-3 combines with J gene TRBJ2-2; a possible D gene is TRBD2 (7 bases). V lost 2 bases, J lost 0 bases, and 13 bases lay in between. Germline loops: CDR1 SGHNT, CDR2 YENEEA. The CDR3 has 17 amino acids.

The chain carries TRBV28 and TRBJ1-5; TRBD1 matches at 9 bases. V dropped 5 bases and J dropped 3; count of bases not matched to a gene: 5. The germline V gene encodes CDR1 MDHEN and CDR2 SYDVKM. The CDR3 has 15 residues. Here the CDR3 reads CASSIPQGANQPQHF. CDR3 sequence (DNA): TGTGCCAGCAGTATCCCACAGGGGGCCAATCAGCCCCAGCATTTT.

This clonotype has just a few counts. The J gene is TRBJ2-7, the V gene TRBV28; D gene unclear. Trimming removed 6 bases at V and 1 base at J, with 10 bases between. This CDR3 spans 13 amino acids. The germline gives CDR1 MDHEN, CDR2 SYDVKM. The CDR3 coding sequence is TGTGCCAGCAGACCTGTTACGTCCTACGAGCAGTACTTC. Translation gives CASRPVTSYEQYF.

In its sample, this clonotype was seen a few times. The rearrangement joins TRBV6-6 to TRBJ1-5; 10 bases agree with TRBD1. Germline CDR1 is MNHNY and CDR2 is SVGAGI (reference sequence). This CDR3 region has 18 residues. With V trimmed by 4 bases and J by 3 bases, 12 bases remained unmatched. DNA for the CDR3: TGTGCCAGCAGTTCCGGGACAGGGGTCCATAGTGCCAATCAGCCCCAGCATTTT. This gives the protein CASSSGTGVHSANQPQHF.

The genes are TRBV4-1 and TRBJ1-3, with D perhaps matching TRBD1 (5 bases). V was clipped by 0 bases and J by 0 bases, with 12 bases between them. The CDR3 is 17 amino acids. CDR1 is MGHRA and CDR2 is YSYEKL in the germline V gene. CDR3 sequence reads: CASSQDFGTYSGNTIYF. DNA for the CDR3: TGCGCCAGCAGCCAAGATTTCGGGACTTACTCTGGAAACACCATATATTTT.

This clonotype was detected a few times. The chain employs TRBV6-5 and TRBJ2-3; maybe TRBD2 (5 bases). The V end was cut by 11 bases, the J end by 1 base, with 13 bases between. The length of the CDR3 is 13 residues. Per the germline V gene, CDR1 is MNHEY and CDR2 is SVGAGI. The CDR3 is CAGLRGGTDTQYF. In DNA form, the CDR3 reads TGTGCCGGACTTCGGGGAGGCACAGATACGCAGTATTTT.

This chain uses TRBV12-5 with TRBJ2-5; 10 positions match TRBD2. Germline CDR1 is LGHNT and CDR2 is FRNRAP. The ends lost 5 bases at V and 5 bases at J; junction bases unmatched: 8. The CDR3 extends over 15 amino acids. In nucleotides, the CDR3 is TGTGCTAGTGGTCCGCTAGCGGGAGCCCGGGAGACCCAGTACTTC. Residues: CASGPLAGARETQYF.

In its sample, this clonotype was seen a few times. The V call is TRBV5-6, the J call TRBJ2-5, with TRBD2 as a possible D gene (7 bases). The CDR3 is 16 amino acids. Germline loops: CDR1 SGHDT, CDR2 YYEEEE. V dropped 6 bases and J dropped 4 bases, with 22 bases sitting between them. CDR3 DNA sequence: TGTGCCAGCAAAAGGGGGACTACCATAAGAGGAGAGACCCAGTACTTC. This gives the protein CASKRGTTIRGETQYF.

This clonotype was detected only a few times. This rearrangement joins TRBV7-2 to TRBJ1-5; D perhaps matches TRBD1 (5 bases). This CDR3 spans 14 amino acids. CDR1 is SGHTA and CDR2 is FQGNSA in the germline V gene. Trimming removed 5 bases at V and 7 bases at J, with 15 bases between. This CDR3 reads CASSQNPGLQPQHF. The CDR3 DNA reads as TGTGCCAGCAGCCAAAACCCAGGGCTACAGCCCCAGCATTTT.

This sequence joins TRBV30 and TRBJ1-4; TRBD1 is a possible D gene (6 bases). With 8 bases removed from V and 7 bases from J, the gap between germline ends came to 11 bases. This CDR3 is 11 amino acids long. Looked up from germline, CDR1 is GTSNPN and CDR2 is SVGIG (reference sequence). This CDR3 reads CAHRDIEKLFF. CDR3 nucleotides: TGTGCCCACAGGGATATTGAAAAACTGTTTTTT.

The J gene is TRBJ2-3, the V gene TRBV5-4, with 10 bases aligning to TRBD2. After removal of 2 bases from V and 2 bases from J, the junction contained 11 bases not matched to a gene. The CDR3 loop spans 18 amino acids. The V gene's germline CDR1 is SGHNT and CDR2 YYREEE (reference sequence). As DNA, the CDR3 is TGTGCCAGCAGCTTTAGCGGGAGGCGGAAGGTCGTCACAGATACGCAGTATTTT. Its translation: CASSFSGRRKVVTDTQYF. Combining the CDR3 with reference TRBV5-4 and TRBJ2-3 gives the whole variable domain ETGVTQSPTHLIKTRGQQVTLRCSSQSGHNTVSWYQQALGQGPQFIFQYYREEENGRGNFPPRFSGLQFPNYSSELNVNALELDDSALYLCASSFSGRRKVVTDTQYFGPGTRLTVL.

J is TRBJ2-3 and V is TRBV19; D may be TRBD1 or TRBD2 (5 bases each). The CDR3 consists of 16 residues. Trimming stripped 4 bases from V and 2 bases from J, with 16 bases between. Germline-derived CDR1 and CDR2 are LNHDA and SQIVND (reference sequence). As DNA, the CDR3 is TGTGCCAGTAGTACCGGGGCGGGCTTGCCCACAGATACGCAGTATTTT. Translated, it gives CASSTGAGLPTDTQYF. Filled out from reference TRBV19 and TRBJ2-3, the complete variable domain reads DGGITQSPKYLFRKEGQNVTLSCEQNLNHDAMYWYRQDPGQGLRLIYYSQIVNDFQKGDIAEGYSVSREKKESFPLTVTSAQKNPTAFYLCASSTGAGLPTDTQYFGPGTRLTVL.

This clonotype came up many times. The J gene is TRBJ1-5, the V gene TRBV28; 7 bases fit TRBD1. The germline gives CDR1 MDHEN, CDR2 SYDVKM. The CDR3 consists of 12 residues. The V and J ends lost 10 bases and 2 bases, in that order; junction bases with no gene match: 2. CDR3 in amino acids: CATTGGNQPQHF. CDR3 sequence (DNA): TGTGCCACCACAGGGGGCAATCAGCCCCAGCATTTT.

This rearrangement joins TRBV10-3 to TRBJ2-7; D is ambiguous. CDR1 ENHRY and CDR2 SYGVKD come from the germline V gene. Trimming cost V 3 bases and J 0 bases, with 12 bases left between them. The CDR3 totals 15 residues. CDR3 nucleotides: TGTGCCATCAGTGACCCTCCGGGCCTCTCCTACGAGCAGTACGTC. Translation: CAISDPPGLSYEQYV.

The chain employs TRBV7-9 and TRBJ1-1; 7 bases are a match to TRBD1. Germline V lookup: CDR1 SEHNR, CDR2 FQNEAQ (reference sequence). This CDR3 has 16 residues. Losses at the gene ends were 4 bases for V and 1 base for J; bases not matched to a gene: 9. The CDR3 sequence: CASSYTVTGENTEAFF. The DNA for the CDR3 is TGTGCCAGCAGCTACACTGTTACAGGGGAGAACACTGAAGCTTTCTTT.

This clonotype was recorded a few times. The chain is built from TRBV7-6 and TRBJ2-1; the D is unclear. V was shortened by 2 bases and J by 0 bases, with 11 bases between the two germline ends. The CDR3 is 16 residues long. Germline CDR1 is SGHVS and CDR2 is FNYEAQ. Here the CDR3 reads CASSLSTGHSYNEQFF. The CDR3 region has the DNA TGTGCCAGCAGCTTAAGCACCGGGCACTCCTACAATGAGCAGTTCTTC.

This clonotype has ten or more counts. The J gene is TRBJ1-2, the V gene TRBV7-2; D is possibly TRBD1 (5 bases). The V end was cut by 5 bases, the J end by 6 bases, with 13 bases between. CDR3 length equals 13 residues. CDR1 is SGHTA, CDR2 FQGNSA, per germline. CDR3 loop: CASSALQGNGYTF. In DNA form, the CDR3 reads TGTGCCAGCAGCGCTCTTCAGGGTAATGGCTACACCTTC.

The rearrangement joins TRBV10-3 to TRBJ2-1, with a possible D match to TRBD1 (5 bases). V was trimmed by 6 bases and J by 5 bases, leaving 17 bases between them. The length of the CDR3 is 15 residues. CDR1 is ENHRY and CDR2 is SYGVKD in the germline V gene. This CDR3 is CAIRGPATMNNEQFF. The DNA for the CDR3 is TGTGCCATCAGGGGGCCAGCTACTATGAACAATGAGCAGTTCTTC.

This clonotype was seen a handful of times. The chain couples TRBV28 to TRBJ1-5; D is undetermined. This CDR3 is 15 amino acids long. CDR1 and CDR2 (germline): MDHEN, SYDVKM. V shed 3 bases and J shed 0 bases, with 9 bases lying between them. CDR3 amino acids: CASSFPHGSNQPQHF. CDR3 coding DNA: TGTGCCAGCAGTTTCCCGCATGGTAGCAATCAGCCCCAGCATTTT.

The chain carries TRBV6-5 and TRBJ1-1; D possibly corresponds to TRBD1 (5 bases). V lost 2 bases, J lost 0 bases, and 10 bases lay in between. Per the germline V gene, CDR1 is MNHEY and CDR2 is SVGAGI. CDR3 size: 15 residues. Here the CDR3 DNA reads TGTGCCAGCAGTTACGGGGCCCGGGTGAACACTGAAGCTTTCTTT. Protein: CASSYGARVNTEAFF.

This clonotype was seen a handful of times. The chain joins TRBV25-1 to TRBJ2-7; D is perhaps TRBD2 (5 bases). The CDR3 consists of 13 residues. Trimming shortened V by 5 bases and J by 1 base, and 9 bases separated the two germline ends. The V gene's germline CDR1 is MGHDK and CDR2 SYGVNS. DNA of the CDR3: TGTGCCAGCAGTCCCTGGACTTCCTACGAGCAGTACTTC. Its protein product is CASSPWTSYEQYF.